Listed below are T cell receptor beta chains from one sample, sequenced in a study of long-term antiretroviral therapy in people with HIV. Clones were read by immunoSEQ multiplex PCR, and TCRdb kept only the in-frame ones, dropping some. This table holds around 21,000 clones, around 80% found once. The sample here was unsorted PBMCs, taken 1.5 years after starting antiretroviral therapy. These receptors came from a man younger than 40 with HIV. CDR3s include the opening cysteine and the closing phenylalanine or tryptophan. Each record gives: clone size, J gene, D gene, V gene, CDR3 DNA, CDR3 protein. The D gene is left open where the match is weak. Not every row has a clone size; where given, it reads once, few, many or a size class.

.	TRBJ2-7	TRBD1	TRBV7-9	TGTGCCAGCAGCATCCGGGACAGAGGCTACGAGCAGTACTTC	CASSIRDRGYEQYF
.	TRBJ1-2	.	TRBV28	TGTGCCAGCAGTTTAGGCCGGGGGGGCTACACCTTC	CASSLGRGGYTF
.	TRBJ1-5	.	TRBV6-1	TGTGCCAGCAACCCCCAGGTAAATCAGCCCCAGCATTTT	CASNPQVNQPQHF
.	TRBJ2-7	.	TRBV28	TGTGCCAGCAGGCAGCCTAGCTCCTACGAGCAGTACTTC	CASRQPSSYEQYF
.	TRBJ2-1	.	TRBV4-2	TGTGCCAGCAGCCTAGGACTAGAGCAGTTCTTC	CASSLGLEQFF
.	TRBJ1-1	TRBD1	TRBV7-9	TGTGCCAGCAGCCCCCGACAGGGCGAGGCTGAAGCTTTCTTT	CASSPRQGEAEAFF
.	TRBJ2-7	TRBD1	TRBV5-1	TGCGCCAGCAGCTTGGAGGCCAGGGGGCGAGGCTACGAGCAGTACTTC	CASSLEARGRGYEQYF
.	TRBJ2-1	TRBD2	TRBV7-2	TGTGCCAGCAGCTTAGTAGCGGGAGGATCTAACAATGAGCAGTTCTTC	CASSLVAGGSNNEQFF
once	TRBJ2-5	TRBD2	TRBV6-6	TGTGCCAGCAGTACCTTTAGCGGGGGAGAGACCCAGTACTTC	CASSTFSGGETQYF
.	TRBJ2-4	.	TRBV7-9	TGTGCCAGCAGCTCTATAGGGTGGGACATTCAGTACTTC	CASSSIGWDIQYF
.	TRBJ1-1	TRBD1	TRBV28	TGTGCCAGCAGCCCGCTGACAGGGTCCCTCCCTGAAGCTTTCTTT	CASSPLTGSLPEAFF
.	TRBJ2-7	TRBD2	TRBV25-1	TGTGCCAGCTGGGGACTACCCTCGGAGCAGTACTTC	CASWGLPSEQYF
.	TRBJ1-2	TRBD1	TRBV7-8	TGTGCCAGCAGCCTCCGGGGGGACGAGACAGGGATCTATGGCTACACCTTC	CASSLRGDETGIYGYTF
.	TRBJ1-2	TRBD1	TRBV5-4	TGTGCCAGCACGCGGGGACAGGGGCCGGGATATGGCTACACCTTC	CASTRGQGPGYGYTF
few	TRBJ1-2	.	TRBV7-8	TGTGCCAGCAGCCGCGGGGAGTATGGCTACACCTTC	CASSRGEYGYTF
.	TRBJ2-2	.	TRBV29-1	TGCAGCGTATCACAAGGGGCCGTCAATCGGAACACCGGGGAGCTGTTTTTT	CSVSQGAVNRNTGELFF
.	TRBJ2-2	.	TRBV9	TGTGCCAGCGGCCCGGGAATGCAGAACACCGGGGAGCTGTTTTTT	CASGPGMQNTGELFF
.	TRBJ1-1	.	TRBV13	TGTGCCAGCAGCAAGGCTGGGTGGGGGAACAATGAAGCTTTCTTT	CASSKAGWGNNEAFF
.	TRBJ1-1	TRBD1	TRBV4-2	TGTGCCAGCAGTGGGGACAGGGGGCGCGATGAGACTTTCTTT	CASSGDRGRDETFF
.	TRBJ2-3	.	TRBV5-6	TGTGCCAGCAGCTTAGCGGTTTCTAGCACAGATACGCAGTATTTT	CASSLAVSSTDTQYF
.	TRBJ1-1	.	TRBV5-4	TGTGCCAGCAGCTTGGGAACTGAAGCTTTCTTT	CASSLGTEAFF
.	TRBJ1-4	.	TRBV5-5	TGTGCCAGCAGCTTGATTATGAACGCGGAAAAACTGTTTTTT	CASSLIMNAEKLFF
.	TRBJ2-1	.	TRBV30	TGTGCCTGGAGTGGTGGTTCTGAGCAGTTCTTC	CAWSGGSEQFF
.	TRBJ1-2	.	TRBV9	TGTGCCAGCAGCGTAGGGGTCCAATCCCACTATGGCTACACCTTC	CASSVGVQSHYGYTF
.	TRBJ2-1	.	TRBV9	TGTGCCAGCAGCGTAGGTGCGGGGGCTTACAATGAGCAGTTCTTC	CASSVGAGAYNEQFF
.	TRBJ2-5	.	TRBV5-1	TGCGCCAGCAGCTTGGAGAGTGCCGTCGGAGGAGAGACCCAGTACTTC	CASSLESAVGGETQYF
.	TRBJ2-3	.	TRBV25-1	TGTGCCAGCAGTGAATTGAAAGGCTCAGTCACAGATACGCAGTATTTT	CASSELKGSVTDTQYF
.	TRBJ2-3	TRBD2	TRBV19	TGTGCCAGTAGAGGACTAGCGGGGCCAATACTCACAGATACGCAGTATTTT	CASRGLAGPILTDTQYF
.	TRBJ1-4	TRBD1	TRBV7-2	TGTGCCAGCAGCGGGGGGGACAGGGGATATGTTGAAAAACTGTTTTTT	CASSGGDRGYVEKLFF
.	TRBJ1-2	.	TRBV11-1	TGTGCCAGCAGCGCGGGGCTACGGGCTTCTAACTATGGCTACACCTTC	CASSAGLRASNYGYTF
.	TRBJ2-7	TRBD2	TRBV4-2	TGTGCCAGCAGCTACGGACTAGATCTCTACGAGCAGTACTTC	CASSYGLDLYEQYF
.	TRBJ2-7	.	TRBV28	TGTGCCAGCAGTTTTTCTGAAACCTACGAGCAGTACTTC	CASSFSETYEQYF
.	TRBJ2-3	.	TRBV4-2	TGTGCCAGCGGGGGAGACGGGGATACGCAGTATTTT	CASGGDGDTQYF
few	TRBJ2-1	.	TRBV18	TGTGCCAGCTCAGGACCACGGGAGATAAACAATGAGCAGTTCTTC	CASSGPREINNEQFF
.	TRBJ2-5	.	TRBV4-1	TGCGCCAGCAGCCAAGATTCCGGCTCTACGGAGAGAGAGACCCAGTACTTC	CASSQDSGSTERETQYF
medium-sized	TRBJ1-2	.	TRBV6-5	TGTGCCAGCAGTTACGGTGCCCAGGGACGGGGTGGCTACACCTTC	CASSYGAQGRGGYTF
.	TRBJ2-3	.	TRBV28	TGTGCCAGCAGTTTAGTCCAGACAGATACGCAGTATTTT	CASSLVQTDTQYF
.	TRBJ1-2	.	TRBV15	TGTGCCACCAGCAGAGATTTTACTACTGGACCTAGCTATGGCTACACCTTC	CATSRDFTTGPSYGYTF
.	TRBJ2-7	TRBD1	TRBV28	TGTGCCAGCAGGACAGGGACCAACGAGCAGTACTTC	CASRTGTNEQYF
.	TRBJ1-2	.	TRBV30	TGTGCCTGGATGAGCCGGACCTATGGCTACACCTTC	CAWMSRTYGYTF